This is a list of T cell receptor beta chains from one sample in a study of siplizumab effects on memory and regulatory T cells. Some clones are missing from TCRdb's copy, which holds only in-frame ones; the method was immunoSEQ multiplex PCR. The sample includes tens of thousands of clones, 91% of them seen just once. Sequencing was performed on CD8+ T cells sorted from blood. These receptors were taken from a human donor in good health. Each CDR3 is given with its conserved first and last residue. Each record gives: CDR3 protein, CDR3 DNA, J gene, clone size, V gene, D gene. The D gene is left open where the match is weak. Clone size is not always given. Where it is, it says once, few, many or a class for expanded clones.

CASSLGPSGGLDEQFF TGTGCCAGCAGCTTAGGGCCTAGCGGGGGGCTCGATGAGCAGTTCTTC TRBJ2-1 - TRBV7-2 TRBD2
CASTPDRDPGELFF TGTGCCAGCACCCCGGACAGGGACCCCGGGGAGCTGTTTTTT TRBJ2-2 - TRBV5-7 TRBD1
CASSEVEESIDTQYF TGTGCCAGCAGTGAGGTAGAAGAGAGTATAGATACGCAGTATTTT TRBJ2-3 - TRBV9 -
CASSEVGAVAGANVLTF TGTGCCAGCAGTGAAGTGGGGGCGGTGGCTGGGGCCAACGTCCTGACTTTC TRBJ2-6 - TRBV2 -
CATRTGNYEQYF TGTGCCACAAGGACCGGAAACTACGAGCAGTACTTC TRBJ2-7 - TRBV6-1 -
CASSLSGTGELFF TGTGCCAGCAGCTTGTCTGGAACCGGGGAGCTGTTTTTT TRBJ2-2 - TRBV5-4 -
CASRATRNEQFF TGTGCCAGCAGAGCCACTAGAAATGAGCAGTTCTTC TRBJ2-1 - TRBV6-1 -
CASSSPGHWNEQYF TGTGCCAGCAGCTCGCCGGGACATTGGAACGAGCAGTACTTC TRBJ2-7 - TRBV5-5 -
CASRWASGYGYTF TGTGCCAGCAGGTGGGCGTCTGGCTATGGCTACACCTTC TRBJ1-2 - TRBV2 -
CAWSVGLGEKLFF TGTGCCTGGAGTGTTGGTTTGGGTGAAAAACTGTTTTTT TRBJ1-4 - TRBV30 -
CASSFSGGSQNIQYF TGTGCCAGCAGCTTCAGCGGGGGGTCGCAAAACATTCAGTACTTC TRBJ2-4 - TRBV11-2 TRBD2
CASGDGDMNTEAFF TGCGCCAGCGGGGACGGGGACATGAACACTGAAGCTTTCTTT TRBJ1-1 - TRBV5-1 -
CASSKTPLRATDTQYF TGTGCCAGCAGCAAGACCCCCCTTAGAGCCACAGATACGCAGTATTTT TRBJ2-3 few TRBV7-9 -
CASRRDSYEQYF TGTGCCAGCAGGAGGGACAGCTACGAGCAGTACTTC TRBJ2-7 - TRBV25-1 TRBD1
CASSYGQGAIKGSFF TGTGCCAGCAGCTACGGACAGGGGGCGATTAAGGGGAGTTTCTTT TRBJ1-1 - TRBV7-9 TRBD1
CASSRRDRGSSYEQYF TGCGCCAGCAGCCGGAGAGACAGAGGGAGCTCCTACGAGCAGTACTTC TRBJ2-7 - TRBV4-1 -
CASSILGGYPGEQYF TGTGCCAGTAGTATCCTAGGAGGGTACCCTGGAGAGCAGTACTTC TRBJ2-7 - TRBV19 -
CASSQDGRASYEQYF TGCGCCAGCAGCCAAGACGGGAGGGCCTCCTACGAGCAGTACTTC TRBJ2-7 - TRBV4-1 TRBD2
CASRLTEVHGYTF TGTGCCAGCAGACTGACAGAGGTGCATGGCTACACCTTC TRBJ1-2 - TRBV7-9 -
CASSDRTGLGYEQYF TGTGCCAGCAGCGACCGGACAGGTTTAGGCTACGAGCAGTACTTC TRBJ2-7 - TRBV5-6 TRBD1
CASSSEGGTSYEQYF TGTGCCAGCAGCTCCGAAGGGGGGACCTCCTACGAGCAGTACTTC TRBJ2-7 - TRBV11-1 -
CASSDSGWNGYNEQFF TGTGCCAGCAGTGATTCGGGGTGGAACGGCTACAATGAGCAGTTCTTC TRBJ2-1 - TRBV6-4 -
CASSWGRKRYEQYF TGTGCCAGCAGTTGGGGTAGAAAGAGGTACGAGCAGTACTTC TRBJ2-7 - TRBV27 -
CASSLPSGSGEQFF TGTGCCAGCAGCTTACCTAGCGGGAGTGGTGAGCAGTTCTTC TRBJ2-1 - TRBV11-2 TRBD2
CASSSGEAFF TGTGCCAGCAGTTCAGGTGAAGCTTTCTTT TRBJ1-1 few TRBV2 -
CASSDRDRGLRTEAFF TGTGCCAGTAGTGACCGGGACAGGGGGCTTCGGACTGAAGCTTTCTTT TRBJ1-1 - TRBV19 TRBD1
CASSFGSPNTGELFF TGTGCCAGCAGCTTCGGGTCTCCAAACACCGGGGAGCTGTTTTTT TRBJ2-2 - TRBV7-3 -
CASSIDLYRGNEQFF TGTGCCAGTAGTATAGATCTATATCGGGGCAATGAGCAGTTCTTC TRBJ2-1 - TRBV19 -
CASSLVGLSNQPQHF TGTGCCAGCAGCCTGGTGGGCCTTAGCAATCAGCCCCAGCATTTT TRBJ1-5 - TRBV16 -
CASSIGREQYF TGTGCCAGCAGCATCGGGCGAGAGCAGTACTTC TRBJ2-7 - TRBV27 -
CASSVDGLGGREQYF TGTGCCAGCAGCGTAGACGGCCTAGGGGGTCGCGAGCAGTACTTC TRBJ2-7 - TRBV9 -
CSVRETPNTEAFF TGCAGCGTTAGGGAAACCCCGAACACTGAAGCTTTCTTT TRBJ1-1 - TRBV29-1 -
CASSKLRQPQHF TGTGCCAGCAGCAAACTACGACAGCCCCAGCATTTT TRBJ1-5 - TRBV21-1 -
CASSPDRASYEQYF TGCGCCAGCAGTCCCGACAGGGCCTCCTACGAGCAGTACTTC TRBJ2-7 - TRBV10-1 TRBD1
CASSHIPSTEDEQFF TGTGCCAGCAGCCACATACCATCGACAGAAGATGAGCAGTTCTTC TRBJ2-1 few TRBV7-9 -
CASSIARNTGELFF TGTGCCAGTAGTATAGCCAGAAACACCGGGGAGCTGTTTTTT TRBJ2-2 - TRBV19 -
CASTQGAAYEQYF TGTGCCAGCACCCAGGGGGCGGCCTACGAGCAGTACTTC TRBJ2-7 - TRBV6-6 TRBD1
CASSFRGQETQYF TGTGCCAGCAGTTTTAGAGGACAAGAGACCCAGTACTTC TRBJ2-5 - TRBV28 -
CASGDRGSYTEAFF TGTGCCAGCGGAGACAGGGGGTCATACACTGAAGCTTTCTTT TRBJ1-1 - TRBV27 TRBD1
CASSLYGPPPDTQYF TGTGCCAGCAGTTTATATGGTCCCCCCCCAGATACGCAGTATTTT TRBJ2-3 - TRBV27 -
CASSPLRGTGKGGVETQYF TGTGCCAGCAGCCCACTTCGAGGGACAGGGAAGGGGGGAGTGGAGACCCAGTACTTC TRBJ2-5 - TRBV7-3 TRBD1
CASSYSGNEQFF TGTGCCAGCAGTTATAGCGGGAATGAGCAGTTCTTC TRBJ2-1 - TRBV7-8 TRBD2
CASRLRRDRGEKLFF TGTGCCAGCAGGCTGAGAAGGGACAGGGGAGAAAAACTGTTTTTT TRBJ1-4 - TRBV5-8 TRBD1
CASMGRPHTGELFF TGTGCCAGCATGGGCCGACCCCACACCGGGGAGCTGTTTTTT TRBJ2-2 - TRBV11-2 -
CASADPGKGGRTEAFF TGTGCTAGTGCCGACCCCGGGAAAGGGGGTCGTACTGAAGCTTTCTTT TRBJ1-1 - TRBV12-5 -
CATSIRGMNTEAFF TGTGCCACCAGCATTAGGGGTATGAACACTGAAGCTTTCTTT TRBJ1-1 once TRBV15 -
CASSTSGSFGNEQFF TGTGCCAGCAGTACTAGCGGGAGTTTTGGAAATGAGCAGTTCTTC TRBJ2-1 - TRBV7-3 TRBD2
CASSLGAGGTYNEQFF TGTGCCAGCAGCTTAGGAGCGGGGGGGACGTACAATGAGCAGTTCTTC TRBJ2-1 - TRBV11-2 TRBD2